Described below is a single T cell receptor (beta chain) sequence and its context. Its recognized antigen is unknown. No base quality information exists; no much larger clone differs at one position. This record belongs to a study of blood T cell repertoires in COVID-19 (TCRdb year 2020). Context from the whole study: The collaborator samples originated in the United States, Italy and Spain and spanned the acute and convalescent phases of COVID-19. The prospective study material was composed of cDNA or gDNA derived from T cells, B-cell-depleted T cells, or PBMCs. Subjects who had been exposed to COVID-19, were actively infected with it, or had recovered from it provided the deeply sampled blood TCRbeta repertoires that made up the dataset. A freely available public database, intended as a resource for researchers studying the immune response to SARS-CoV-2, is where the repertoires were released. The samples were drawn from two sources: the first 160 participants of the ongoing ImmuneRACE study, and 1,254 subjects contributed by 6 global collaborators. Sample metadata almost always included a de-identified subject ID, COVID-19 status, age in years and sex. HLA class I and class II types, where available, came from metadata supplied by the sample provider rather than from assay-based typing.

The research as a whole found: Clinical and demographic metadata were provided uncurated, with the amount varying by source and participant.

Compared with germline, V lacks 5 bases and J lacks 0 bases; bases without a gene match: 7. Measured from the cysteine to the phenylalanine, the CDR3 is 16 residues long. Only the CDR3 DNA stays, 48 bases, in frame from base 1. From a lookup of the germline V gene, CDR1 and CDR2 are SGHVS and FQNEAQ. One collaborating source in Seattle enrolled patients while the patients were actively infected and followed the patients over time throughout the course of disease. Each collaborating institution followed its own protocols to collect whole blood in K2EDTA tubes. Collaborator samples were shipped for TCRbeta analysis as frozen whole blood, isolated PBMCs, or DNA extracted from either sample type. TCRbeta CDR3 regions were amplified from genomic DNA using the immunoSEQ Assay, a bias-controlled multiplex PCR. From the authors' description of their analysis: The number of nucleated cells in each sample was estimated from the amplification of reference gene primers within the assay. Sequence reads were collapsed and filtered to measure the absolute abundance of every unique TCRbeta CDR3 rearrangement. Productive Simpson clonality was computed per sample as the square root of Simpson's diversity index over productive rearrangements. What TCRdb holds here is the immuneACCESS table cut down to in-frame rearrangements. Part of the clones is not present; checked against another copy, under half of the missing clones reflect an unresolved V gene, and the others are unexplained. That table furnishes V, J and clone size, whereas the DNA furnished D and trimming. Present in this sample are under 200,000 clones, around nine tenths of which were seen just once. In total, the top ten clones hold about a tenth of the sample.

The source is a woman aged 70-85 years with COVID-19, enrolled during active disease. The material sequenced was peripheral blood. The rearrangement joined TRBV7-8 to TRBJ2-3; 8 junctional bases match TRBD2. This receptor has the CDR3 CASSPRVAGSTDTQYF. The DNA is TGTGCCAGCAGCCCTCGGGTAGCGGGGAGCACAGATACGCAGTATTTT. This CDR3, with the reference TRBV7-8 and TRBJ2-3 proteins standing in past its ends, gives the full variable domain GAGVSQSPRYKVAKRGQDVALRCDPISGHVSLFWYQQALGQGPEFLTYFQNEAQLDKSGLPSDRFFAERPEGSVSTLKIQRTQQEDSAVYLCASSPRVAGSTDTQYFGPGTRLTVL.